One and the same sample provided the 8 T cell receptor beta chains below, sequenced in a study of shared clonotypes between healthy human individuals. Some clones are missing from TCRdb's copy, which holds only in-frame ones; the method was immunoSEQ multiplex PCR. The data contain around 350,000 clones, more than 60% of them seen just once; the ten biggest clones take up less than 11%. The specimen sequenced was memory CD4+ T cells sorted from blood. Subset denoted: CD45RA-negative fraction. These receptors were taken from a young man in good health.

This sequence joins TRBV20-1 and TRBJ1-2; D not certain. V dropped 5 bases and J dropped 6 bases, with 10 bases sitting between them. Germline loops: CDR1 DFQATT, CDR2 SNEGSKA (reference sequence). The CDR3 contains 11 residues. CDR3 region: CSAQAPDGYTF. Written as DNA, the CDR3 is TGCAGTGCTCAGGCGCCCGATGGCTACACCTTC.

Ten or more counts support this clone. The CDR3 loop is CASSGGGSGRFNVLTF. The DNA for the CDR3 is TGTGCCAGCAGTGGGGGGGGTAGCGGGAGGTTCAACGTCCTGACTTTC. V and J are TRBV25-1 and TRBJ2-6, with 10 bases aligning to TRBD2. With V trimmed by 4 bases and J by 9 bases, 9 bases remained unmatched. Germline V gene lookup returns CDR1 MGHDK and CDR2 SYGVNS. This CDR3 is built from 16 residues. Drawing the rest from reference TRBV25-1 and TRBJ2-6, the complete variable domain is EADIYQTPRYLVIGTGKKITLECSQTMGHDKMYWYQQDPGMELHLIHYSYGVNSTEKGDLSSESTVSRIRTEHFPLTLESARPSHTSQYLCASSGGGSGRFNVLTFGAGSRLTVL.

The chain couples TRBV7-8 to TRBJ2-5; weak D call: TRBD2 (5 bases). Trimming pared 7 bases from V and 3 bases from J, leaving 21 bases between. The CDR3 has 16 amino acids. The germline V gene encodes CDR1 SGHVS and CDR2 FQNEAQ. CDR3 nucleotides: TGTGCCAGCATCTACCGTAGAGGGAGCTCGAAAGAGACCCAGTACTTC. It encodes CASIYRRGSSKETQYF.

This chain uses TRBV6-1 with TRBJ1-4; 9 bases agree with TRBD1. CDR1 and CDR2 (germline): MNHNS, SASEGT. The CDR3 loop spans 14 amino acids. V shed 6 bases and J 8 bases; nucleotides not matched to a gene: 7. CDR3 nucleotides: TGTGCCAGCAGGGCACAGGGGGCGTACGAAAAACTGTTTTTT. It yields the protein CASRAQGAYEKLFF.

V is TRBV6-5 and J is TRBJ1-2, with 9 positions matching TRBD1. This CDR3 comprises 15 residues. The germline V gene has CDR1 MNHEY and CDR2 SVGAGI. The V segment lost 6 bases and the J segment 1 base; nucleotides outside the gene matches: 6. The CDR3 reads CASRFGTGLNYGYTF. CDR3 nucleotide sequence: TGTGCCAGCAGGTTCGGGACAGGGCTTAACTATGGCTACACCTTC.

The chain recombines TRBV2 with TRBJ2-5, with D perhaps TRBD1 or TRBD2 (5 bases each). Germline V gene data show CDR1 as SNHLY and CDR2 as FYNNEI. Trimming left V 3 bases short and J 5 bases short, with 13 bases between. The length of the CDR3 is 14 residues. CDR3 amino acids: CASSDPRGAETQYF. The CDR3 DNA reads TGTGCCAGCAGTGACCCCCGAGGGGCGGAGACCCAGTACTTC.

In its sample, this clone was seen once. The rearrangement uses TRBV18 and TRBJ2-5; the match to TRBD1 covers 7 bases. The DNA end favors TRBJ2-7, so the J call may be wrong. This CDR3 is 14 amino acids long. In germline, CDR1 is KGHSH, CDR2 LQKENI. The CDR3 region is CASSPRQGLYEQYF. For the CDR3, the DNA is TGTGCCAGCTCACCGCGACAGGGATTATACGAGCAGTACTTC.

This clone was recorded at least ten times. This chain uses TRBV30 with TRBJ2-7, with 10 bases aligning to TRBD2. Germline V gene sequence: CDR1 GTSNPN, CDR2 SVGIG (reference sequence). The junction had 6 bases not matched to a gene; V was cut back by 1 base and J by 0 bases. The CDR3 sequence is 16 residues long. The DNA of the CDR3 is TGTGCCTGGAGTGCGACGAGGACTAGCGGCTCCTACGAGCAGTACTTC. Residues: CAWSATRTSGSYEQYF.